A selection of T cell receptor beta chains follows, all from one sample in a study of T cell repertoires in cytomegalovirus infection. A single record per CDR3 protein comes from TCRdb applying MiXCR to the reads. The sample consists of some 600,000 distinct CDR3 sequences, 20% to 25% of them appearing once. Sequenced sample: CD8+ T cells from PBMCs. These receptors all come from a human donor in good health (CMV status not recorded). Some clones in this sample may be carry-over from other donors' samples. Both conserved end residues are part of each CDR3. D genes are given only for firm matches. Rows give clone size only sometimes, using once, few, many, or a class for an expanded clone.

CDR3aa | CDR3nt | abundance | v_gene | d_gene | j_gene | len
CSVEGEGDRGYNEQFF | TGCAGCGTTGAAGGGGAAGGGGACAGGGGCTACAATGAGCAGTTCTTC | . | TRBV29-1 | TRBD1 | TRBJ2-1 | 16
CASSRGRINEKLFF | TGCGCCAGCAGCCGAGGACGGATTAATGAAAAACTGTTTTTT | few | TRBV4-1 | . | TRBJ1-4 | 14
CASSLGGGPSSGANVLTF | TGTGCCAGCAGCTTAGGGGGGGGCCCGAGCTCTGGGGCCAACGTCCTGACTTTC | many | TRBV7-9 | . | TRBJ2-6 | 18
CASSLSGGAYQETQYF | TGTGCCAGCAGCTTATCGGGGGGAGCCTACCAAGAGACCCAGTACTTC | many | TRBV7-8 | TRBD2 | TRBJ2-5 | 16
CSVESETGVNGELFF | TGCAGCGTTGAGAGCGAGACAGGGGTGAACGGGGAGCTGTTTTTT | . | TRBV29-1 | TRBD1 | TRBJ2-2 | 15
CASSSLAAGGDTQYF | TGTGCCAGCAGTTCCCTAGCGGCAGGGGGAGATACGCAGTATTTT | . | TRBV12-3/TRBV12-4 | . | TRBJ2-3 | 15
CASSSPWGEVDGETQYF | TGTGCCAGCAGCTCTCCTTGGGGGGAGGTGGACGGGGAGACCCAGTACTTC | . | TRBV7-9 | . | TRBJ2-5 | 17
CASSLVPGVRETQYF | TGTGCCAGCAGCTTAGTGCCGGGTGTGAGGGAGACCCAGTACTTC | . | TRBV7-2 | . | TRBJ2-5 | 15
CASSGAGGESYNEQFF | TGTGCCAGTAGTGGGGCGGGAGGGGAGTCCTACAATGAGCAGTTCTTC | . | TRBV19 | TRBD2 | TRBJ2-1 | 16
CASGSGGTQISYEQYF | TGTGCCAGCGGAAGCGGCGGGACACAAATCTCCTACGAGCAGTACTTC | many | TRBV7-8 | . | TRBJ2-7 | 16
CASSQDGGGGFDNEQFF | TGCGCCAGCAGCCAAGATGGGGGAGGGGGTTTTGACAATGAGCAGTTCTTC | . | TRBV4-1 | . | TRBJ2-1 | 17
CASSLWSYNEQFF | TGTGCCAGCAGTTTATGGTCTTACAATGAGCAGTTCTTC | few | TRBV28 | . | TRBJ2-1 | 13
CASSDSGGDEQFF | TGTGCCAGCAGTGACTCGGGGGGAGATGAGCAGTTCTTC | . | TRBV6-4 | . | TRBJ2-1 | 13
CSVDADRGIGYTF | TGCAGCGTTGACGCGGACAGGGGTATTGGCTACACCTTC | few | TRBV29-1 | TRBD1 | TRBJ1-2 | 13
CASTPDSFATNEKLFF | TGTGCCAGCACTCCAGACAGTTTCGCAACTAATGAAAAACTGTTTTTT | once | TRBV6-6 | . | TRBJ1-4 | 16
CASSQDTRGANTEAFF | TGCGCCAGCAGCCAAGATACTAGAGGGGCCAACACTGAAGCTTTCTTT | few | TRBV4-3 | . | TRBJ1-1 | 16
CASSANRSPYNEQFF | TGTGCCAGCAGTGCGAACAGGTCGCCCTACAATGAGCAGTTCTTC | few | TRBV6-4 | . | TRBJ2-1 | 15
CASSFGRYGYTF | TGTGCCAGCAGTTTTGGGCGTTATGGCTACACCTTC | many | TRBV12-3/TRBV12-4 | . | TRBJ1-2 | 12
CASSPPTSRDTQYF | TGTGCCAGCAGCCCACCGACTAGCAGAGATACGCAGTATTTT | many | TRBV7-2 | TRBD2 | TRBJ2-3 | 14
CASSYSGSIEQFF | TGTGCCAGCAGTTACTCGGGGAGCATCGAGCAGTTCTTC | . | TRBV6-2/TRBV6-3 | . | TRBJ2-1 | 13
CASSSGDEQYF | TGTGCCAGCAGCTCGGGGGACGAGCAGTACTTC | many | TRBV7-9 | . | TRBJ2-7 | 11
CSVEIWTGKNYGYTF | TGCAGCGTTGAAATCTGGACAGGGAAAAACTATGGCTACACCTTC | . | TRBV29-1 | TRBD1 | TRBJ1-2 | 15
CSANEAGGIYNEQFF | TGCAGTGCTAACGAGGCTGGGGGTATATACAATGAGCAGTTCTTC | . | TRBV20-1 | . | TRBJ2-1 | 15
CASSLAGTAGETQYF | TGTGCCAGCAGCTTAGCGGGGACAGCTGGGGAGACCCAGTACTTC | many | TRBV7-2 | TRBD1 | TRBJ2-5 | 15
CASSLAHVDGELFF | TGTGCTAGCAGCTTAGCGCATGTTGACGGGGAGCTGTTTTTT | few | TRBV7-7 | . | TRBJ2-2 | 14
CSARDRGDSGVSYNEQFF | TGCAGTGCTAGAGATCGTGGAGATAGCGGGGTTTCCTACAATGAGCAGTTCTTC | few | TRBV20-1 | TRBD2 | TRBJ2-1 | 18
CASSYSGGRDEQFF | TGTGCCAGCAGCTATAGCGGGGGCAGGGATGAGCAGTTCTTC | few | TRBV14 | TRBD2 | TRBJ2-1 | 14
CASSSDQPQHF | TGTGCCAGCAGCTCTGATCAGCCCCAGCATTTT | few | TRBV28 | . | TRBJ1-5 | 11
CASSWGASYEQYF | TGTGCCAGCAGTTGGGGGGCGTCCTACGAGCAGTACTTC | many | TRBV12-3/TRBV12-4 | . | TRBJ2-7 | 13
CSARIQFRGVGTEAFF | TGCAGTGCTAGAATCCAATTCCGAGGGGTGGGCACTGAAGCTTTCTTT | many | TRBV20-1 | . | TRBJ1-1 | 16
CASSRQGNEKLFF | TGTGCCAGCAGCCGACAGGGAAATGAAAAACTGTTTTTT | . | TRBV28 | TRBD1 | TRBJ1-4 | 13
CASSLDSDENSPLHF | TGCGCCAGCAGCCTGGATTCGGATGAGAATTCACCCCTCCACTTT | . | TRBV5-1 | . | TRBJ1-6 | 15
CASSPDGYLNEQFF | TGTGCCAGCAGCCCGGACGGATACCTCAATGAGCAGTTCTTC | few | TRBV6-6 | . | TRBJ2-1 | 14
CSAISTSGGAYNEQFF | TGCAGTGCGATTTCGACGAGCGGGGGGGCCTACAATGAGCAGTTCTTC | few | TRBV20-1 | TRBD2 | TRBJ2-1 | 16
CASSDGRLDGYTF | TGTGCCAGCAGTGACGGCAGGCTGGATGGCTACACCTTC | . | TRBV2 | . | TRBJ1-2 | 13
CASSSHVMRLTDTQYF | TGTGCCAGCAGTTCCCACGTCATGAGGCTGACAGATACGCAGTATTTT | . | TRBV27 | . | TRBJ2-3 | 16
CASSLNPMSTDTQYF | TGTGCCAGCAGTTTAAATCCTATGAGCACAGATACGCAGTATTTT | . | TRBV12-3/TRBV12-4 | . | TRBJ2-3 | 15
CASSYSRDDGYTF | TGTGCCAGCAGTTACTCGAGGGACGATGGCTACACCTTC | . | TRBV6-5 | . | TRBJ1-2 | 13
CSALDSLNEKLFF | TGCAGTGCACTCGACAGCCTTAATGAAAAACTGTTTTTT | . | TRBV20-1 | . | TRBJ1-4 | 13
CASSYSPREIMNTEAFF | TGTGCCAGCAGTTACTCTCCCAGGGAAATCATGAACACTGAAGCTTTCTTT | . | TRBV6-5 | . | TRBJ1-1 | 17
CASNPGELFF | TGTGCCAGCAATCCCGGGGAGCTGTTTTTT | . | TRBV6-6 | . | TRBJ2-2 | 10
CASSVDLGSTDTQYF | TGTGCCAGCAGCGTAGATCTAGGGAGCACAGATACGCAGTATTTT | few | TRBV9 | . | TRBJ2-3 | 15
CASRIQGARNEQFF | TGTGCCAGCAGGATACAGGGGGCGAGGAATGAGCAGTTCTTC | many | TRBV28 | TRBD1 | TRBJ2-1 | 14